The 4 T cell receptor beta chains below all came from one sample that was sequenced in a study of metastatic and nonmetastatic thyroid tumors. TCRdb called clones again from the PCR reads with MiXCR. Here the sample spans approximately 29,000 clones, roughly 30% being singletons. No treatment had been given to any patient before thyroid surgery. The specimen was blood. The source of these receptors is a female donor with papillary thyroid cancer or a benign thyroid nodule (not recorded which). Some clones in this sample may be carry-over from other donors' samples.

Written as DNA, the CDR3 is TGTGCCTGGAGTGTGGGTCTCAATGGGTATGGCTACACCTTC. Translating it yields CAWSVGLNGYGYTF. V is TRBV30 and J is TRBJ1-2; D unresolved. The CDR3 covers 14 residues. Looked up from germline, CDR1 is GTSNPN and CDR2 is SVGIG (reference sequence). The V and J ends lost 0 bases and 5 bases respectively, with 13 bases between them.

The V and J genes are TRBV18 and TRBJ1-1; D is perhaps TRBD1 (5 bases). Trimming took 8 bases from V and 1 from J, leaving 11 bases between them. CDR3 size: 13 residues. Germline V gene sequence: CDR1 KGHSH, CDR2 LQKENI. In DNA, the CDR3 is TGTGCCAGCCTAAGTCAGGGGAACACTGAAGCTTTCTTT. Protein sequence: CASLSQGNTEAFF.

This clone came up many times. The chain is built from TRBV5-1 and TRBJ2-5, with 11 bases fitting TRBD2. The CDR3 has 15 residues. CDR1 SGHRS and CDR2 YFSETQ come from the germline V gene. Trimming cost V 4 bases and J 2 bases; bases outside gene matches: 4. CDR3 in amino acids: CASSAGLAVQETQYF. As DNA, the CDR3 is TGCGCCAGCAGCGCGGGACTAGCGGTACAAGAGACCCAGTACTTC. Full variable domain (remainder filled in from reference TRBV5-1 and TRBJ2-5): KAGVTQTPRYLIKTRGQQVTLSCSPISGHRSVSWYQQTPGQGLQFLFEYFSETQRNKGNFPGRFSGRQFSNSRSEMNVSTLELGDSALYLCASSAGLAVQETQYFGPGTRLLVL.

As for this clone: Possible read error: a much larger clone is one base away. The sample carries other DNA sequences with the same CDR3. This chain links TRBV7-9 with TRBJ2-5; 8 bases line up with TRBD2. The CDR3 is 16 residues long. The germline gives CDR1 SEHNR, CDR2 FQNEAQ (reference sequence). The DNA for the CDR3 is TGTGCAAGCAGCTTATTGTCGGGAGGGCTAAAAGAGACCCAGTACTTC. Amino acids: CASSLLSGGLKETQYF.